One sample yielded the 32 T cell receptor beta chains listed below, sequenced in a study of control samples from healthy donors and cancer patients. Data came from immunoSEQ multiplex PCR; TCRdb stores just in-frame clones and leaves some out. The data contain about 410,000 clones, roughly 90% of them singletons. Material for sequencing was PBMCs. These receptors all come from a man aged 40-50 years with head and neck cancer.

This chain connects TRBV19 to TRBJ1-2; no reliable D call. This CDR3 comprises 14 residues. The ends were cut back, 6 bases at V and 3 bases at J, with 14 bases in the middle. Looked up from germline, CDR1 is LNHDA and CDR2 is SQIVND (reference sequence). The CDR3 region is CASRELRGDYGYTF. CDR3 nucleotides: TGTGCCAGTAGGGAGCTCCGCGGCGACTATGGCTACACCTTC.

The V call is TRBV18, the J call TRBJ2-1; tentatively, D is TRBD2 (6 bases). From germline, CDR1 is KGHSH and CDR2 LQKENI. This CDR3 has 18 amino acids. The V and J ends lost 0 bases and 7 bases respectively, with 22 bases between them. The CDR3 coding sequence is TGTGCCAGCTCACCACCGGTGATGGCTGCGGGACCTTTAAATGAGCAGTTCTTC. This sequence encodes CASSPPVMAAGPLNEQFF.

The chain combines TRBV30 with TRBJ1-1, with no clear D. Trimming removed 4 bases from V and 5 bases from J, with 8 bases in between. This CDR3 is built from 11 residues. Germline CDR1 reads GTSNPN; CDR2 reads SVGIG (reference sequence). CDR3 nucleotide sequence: TGTGCCTGGAAGGTGGGGACTGAAGCTTTCTTT. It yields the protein CAWKVGTEAFF.

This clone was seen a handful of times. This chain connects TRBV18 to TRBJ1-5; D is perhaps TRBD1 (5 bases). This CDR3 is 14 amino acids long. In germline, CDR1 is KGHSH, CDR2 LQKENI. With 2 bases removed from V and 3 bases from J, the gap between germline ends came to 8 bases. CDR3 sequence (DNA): TGTGCCAGCTCACCAGGGGCAAACAATCAGCCCCAGCATTTT. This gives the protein CASSPGANNQPQHF. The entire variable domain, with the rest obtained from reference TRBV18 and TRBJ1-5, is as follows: NAGVMQNPRHLVRRRGQEARLRCSPMKGHSHVYWYRQLPEEGLKFMVYLQKENIIDESGMPKERFSAEFPKEGPSILRIQQVVRGDSAAYFCASSPGANNQPQHFGDGTRLSIL.

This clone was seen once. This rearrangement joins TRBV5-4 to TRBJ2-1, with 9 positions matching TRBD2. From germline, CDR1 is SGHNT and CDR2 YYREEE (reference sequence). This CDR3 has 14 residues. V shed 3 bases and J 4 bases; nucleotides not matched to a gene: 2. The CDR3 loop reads CASSSAGGYNEQFF. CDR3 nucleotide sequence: TGTGCCAGCAGCTCGGCGGGAGGGTACAATGAGCAGTTCTTC.

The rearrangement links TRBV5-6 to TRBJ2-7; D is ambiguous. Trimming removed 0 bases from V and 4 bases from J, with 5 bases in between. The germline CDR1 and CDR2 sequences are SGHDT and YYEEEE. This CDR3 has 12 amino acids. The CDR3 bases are TGTGCCAGCAGCTTGGCAGATTACGAGCAGTACTTC. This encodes CASSLADYEQYF.

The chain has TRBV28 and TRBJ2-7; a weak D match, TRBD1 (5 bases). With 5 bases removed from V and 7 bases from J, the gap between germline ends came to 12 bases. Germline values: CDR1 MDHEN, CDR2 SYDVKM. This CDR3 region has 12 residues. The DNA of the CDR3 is TGTGCCAGCAGTCCTAGGGGTCTGGAGCAGTACTTC. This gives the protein CASSPRGLEQYF.

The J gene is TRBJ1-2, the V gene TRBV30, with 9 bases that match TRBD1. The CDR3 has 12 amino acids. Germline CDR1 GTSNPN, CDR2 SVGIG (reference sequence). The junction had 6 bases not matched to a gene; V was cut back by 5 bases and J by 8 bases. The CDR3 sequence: CAWDGTGIGYTF. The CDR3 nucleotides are TGTGCCTGGGACGGGACAGGGATCGGCTACACCTTC.

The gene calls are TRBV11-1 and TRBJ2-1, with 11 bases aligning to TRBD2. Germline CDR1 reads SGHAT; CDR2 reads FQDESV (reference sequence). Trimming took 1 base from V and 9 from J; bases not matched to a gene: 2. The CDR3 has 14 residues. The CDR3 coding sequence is TGTGCCAGCAGCTTAGGTACTAGCGGGAGTGAGCAGTTCTTC. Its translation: CASSLGTSGSEQFF.

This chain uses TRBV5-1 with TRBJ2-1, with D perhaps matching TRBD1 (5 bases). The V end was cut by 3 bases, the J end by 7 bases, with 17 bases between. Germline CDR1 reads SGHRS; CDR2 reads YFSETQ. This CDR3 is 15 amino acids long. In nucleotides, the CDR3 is TGCGCCAGCAGCTCCGACAGAACCCTTAGGAATGAGCAGTTCTTC. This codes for CASSSDRTLRNEQFF.

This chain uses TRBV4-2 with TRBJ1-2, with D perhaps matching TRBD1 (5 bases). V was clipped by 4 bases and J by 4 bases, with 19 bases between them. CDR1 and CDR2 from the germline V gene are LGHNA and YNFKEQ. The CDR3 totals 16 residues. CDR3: CASSPGTEAYVYGYTF. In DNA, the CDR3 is TGTGCCAGCAGCCCCGGGACGGAAGCCTACGTCTATGGCTACACCTTC.

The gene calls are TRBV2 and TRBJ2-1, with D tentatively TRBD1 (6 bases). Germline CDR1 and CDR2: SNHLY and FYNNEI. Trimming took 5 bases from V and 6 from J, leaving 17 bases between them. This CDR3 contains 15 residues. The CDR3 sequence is CASSNQQGTVNEQFF. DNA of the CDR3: TGTGCCAGCAGTAACCAACAGGGTACTGTCAATGAGCAGTTCTTC.

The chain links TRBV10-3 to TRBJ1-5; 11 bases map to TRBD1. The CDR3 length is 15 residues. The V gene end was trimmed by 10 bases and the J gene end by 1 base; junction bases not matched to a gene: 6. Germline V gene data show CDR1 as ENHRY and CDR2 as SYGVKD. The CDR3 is CATGGQGASNQPQHF. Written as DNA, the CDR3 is TGTGCCACCGGAGGACAGGGGGCGAGCAATCAGCCCCAGCATTTT.

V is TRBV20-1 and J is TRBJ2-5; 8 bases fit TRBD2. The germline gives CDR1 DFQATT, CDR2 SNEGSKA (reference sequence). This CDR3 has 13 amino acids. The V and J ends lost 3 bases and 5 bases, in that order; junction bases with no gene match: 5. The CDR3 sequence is CSASTGGRETQYF. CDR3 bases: TGCAGTGCTAGTACGGGGGGGCGGGAGACCCAGTACTTC.

The CDR3 here is CASSSGNNEQFF. DNA for the CDR3: TGCGCCAGCAGCTCGGGGAACAATGAGCAGTTCTTC. This chain connects TRBV5-1 to TRBJ2-1; D possibly corresponds to TRBD2 (5 bases). The CDR3 runs to 12 residues. The germline V gene has CDR1 SGHRS and CDR2 YFSETQ. V lost 3 bases, J lost 5 bases, and 6 bases lay in between.

The CDR3 DNA reads TGTGCCAGCAGCTTTTTTGGGGACGAGGGGACTGAAGCTTTCTTT. It encodes CASSFFGDEGTEAFF. The gene calls are TRBV5-5 and TRBJ1-1, with a possible D match to TRBD1 (5 bases). The CDR3 is 15 amino acids. CDR1 is SGHKS and CDR2 is YYEKEE in the germline V gene (reference sequence). Between the trimmed V and J ends, which lost 2 bases and 5 bases, there was a span of 16 bases. The full variable domain, completed using reference TRBV5-5 and TRBJ1-1, is DAGVTQSPTHLIKTRGQQVTLRCSPISGHKSVSWYQQVLGQGPQFIFQYYEKEERGRGNFPDRFSARQFPNYSSELNVNALLLGDSALYLCASSFFGDEGTEAFFGQGTRLTVV.

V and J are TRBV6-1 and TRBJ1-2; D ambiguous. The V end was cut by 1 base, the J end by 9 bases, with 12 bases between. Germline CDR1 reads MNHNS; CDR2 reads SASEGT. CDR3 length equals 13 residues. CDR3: CASSEVRSASYTF. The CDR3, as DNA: TGTGCCAGCAGTGAAGTACGGTCCGCCAGCTACACCTTC.

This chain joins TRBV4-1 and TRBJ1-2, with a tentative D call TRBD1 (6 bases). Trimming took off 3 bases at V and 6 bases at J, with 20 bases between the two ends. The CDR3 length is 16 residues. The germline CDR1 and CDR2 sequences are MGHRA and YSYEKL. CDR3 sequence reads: CASSQPTAGRGHGYTF. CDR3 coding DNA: TGCGCCAGCAGCCAGCCTACCGCTGGACGGGGGCATGGCTACACCTTC.

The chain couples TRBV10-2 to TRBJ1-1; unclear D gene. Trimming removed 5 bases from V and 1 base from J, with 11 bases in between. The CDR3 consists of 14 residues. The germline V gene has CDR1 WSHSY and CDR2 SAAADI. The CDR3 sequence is CASSLEPRNTEAFF. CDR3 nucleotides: TGCGCCAGCAGTCTAGAACCCAGGAACACTGAAGCTTTCTTT.

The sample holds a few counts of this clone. The CDR3 region is CASTQQGPKNTEAFF. The CDR3 DNA is TGTGCCAGCACGCAACAGGGGCCGAAGAACACTGAAGCTTTCTTT. The V and J genes are TRBV6-5 and TRBJ1-1, with 7 positions matching TRBD1. There are 15 residues in the CDR3. With V trimmed by 7 bases and J by 1 base, 9 bases remained unmatched. CDR1 is MNHEY and CDR2 is SVGAGI in the germline V gene.

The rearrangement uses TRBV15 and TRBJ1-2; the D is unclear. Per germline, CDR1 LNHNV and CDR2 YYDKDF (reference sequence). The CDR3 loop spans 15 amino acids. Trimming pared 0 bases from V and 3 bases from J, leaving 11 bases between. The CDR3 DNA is TGTGCCACCAGCAGAGATCTAAAATCCTACTATGGCTACACCTTC. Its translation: CATSRDLKSYYGYTF. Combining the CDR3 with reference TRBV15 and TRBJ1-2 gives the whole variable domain DAMVIQNPRYQVTQFGKPVTLSCSQTLNHNVMYWYQQKSSQAPKLLFHYYDKDFNNEADTPDNFQSRRPNTSFCFLDIRSPGLGDTAMYLCATSRDLKSYYGYTFGSGTRLTVV.

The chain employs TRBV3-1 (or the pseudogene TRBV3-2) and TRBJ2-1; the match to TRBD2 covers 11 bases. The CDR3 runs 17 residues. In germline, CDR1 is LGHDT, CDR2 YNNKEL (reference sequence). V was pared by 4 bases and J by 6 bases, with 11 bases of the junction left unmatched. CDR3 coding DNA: TGTGCCAGCAGCCGCGATTCCGGGACTAGCGGAATCAATGAGCAGTTCTTC. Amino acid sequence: CASSRDSGTSGINEQFF.

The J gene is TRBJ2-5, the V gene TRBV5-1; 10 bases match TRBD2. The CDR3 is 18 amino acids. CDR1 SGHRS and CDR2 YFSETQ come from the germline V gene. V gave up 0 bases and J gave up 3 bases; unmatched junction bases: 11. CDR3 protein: CASSLAIVLAGPEETQYF. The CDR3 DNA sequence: TGCGCCAGCAGCTTGGCCATTGTACTAGCGGGACCCGAAGAGACCCAGTACTTC.

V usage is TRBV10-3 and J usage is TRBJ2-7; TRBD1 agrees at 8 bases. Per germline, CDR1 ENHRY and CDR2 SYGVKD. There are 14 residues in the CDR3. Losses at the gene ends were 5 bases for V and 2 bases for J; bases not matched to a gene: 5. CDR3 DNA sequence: TGTGCCATCAGTCAGGGACAGGCCCCCTACGAGCAGTACTTC. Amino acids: CAISQGQAPYEQYF.

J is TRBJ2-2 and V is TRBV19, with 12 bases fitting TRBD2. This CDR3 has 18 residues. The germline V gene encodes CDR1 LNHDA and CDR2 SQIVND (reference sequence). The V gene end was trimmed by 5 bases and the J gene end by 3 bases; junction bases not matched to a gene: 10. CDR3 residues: CASSPPRLAGDYTGELFF. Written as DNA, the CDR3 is TGTGCCAGTAGTCCCCCTAGACTAGCGGGGGACTACACCGGGGAGCTGTTTTTT.

The CDR3: CASSWDRGPNTEAFF. As DNA, the CDR3 is TGTGCCAGCAGCTGGGACAGGGGGCCGAACACTGAAGCTTTCTTT. The rearrangement uses TRBV13 and TRBJ1-1; 12 bases are shared with TRBD1. Germline V gene lookup returns CDR1 PRHDT and CDR2 FYEKMQ (reference sequence). The CDR3 extends over 15 amino acids. Trimming cost V 4 bases and J 1 base; bases outside gene matches: 1.

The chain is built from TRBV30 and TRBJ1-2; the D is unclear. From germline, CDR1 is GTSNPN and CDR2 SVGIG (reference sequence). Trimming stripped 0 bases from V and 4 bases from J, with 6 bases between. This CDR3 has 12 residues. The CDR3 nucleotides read TGTGCCTGGAGTGTCTACAGCTATGGCTACACCTTC. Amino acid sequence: CAWSVYSYGYTF.

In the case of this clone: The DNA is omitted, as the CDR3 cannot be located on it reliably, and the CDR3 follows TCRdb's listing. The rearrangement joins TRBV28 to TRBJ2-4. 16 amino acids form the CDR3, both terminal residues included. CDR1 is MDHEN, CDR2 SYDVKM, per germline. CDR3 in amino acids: CASSFLAVGAKNIQYF.

The CDR3 reads CASKLDSYEQYF. CDR3 in DNA: TGTGCCAGCAAACTAGACAGCTACGAGCAGTACTTC. The chain links TRBV2 to TRBJ2-7; D might be TRBD1 or TRBD2, each matching 5 bases. V was cut by 7 bases and J by 3 bases, with 10 bases left in between. Germline V CDR1 and CDR2: SNHLY, FYNNEI. The CDR3 runs to 12 residues.

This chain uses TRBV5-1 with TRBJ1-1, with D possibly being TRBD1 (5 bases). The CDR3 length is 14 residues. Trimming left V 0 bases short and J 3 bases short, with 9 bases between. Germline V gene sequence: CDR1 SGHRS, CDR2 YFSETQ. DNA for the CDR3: TGCGCCAGCAGCTTGGGACAGAGCTACACTGAAGCTTTCTTT. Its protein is CASSLGQSYTEAFF.

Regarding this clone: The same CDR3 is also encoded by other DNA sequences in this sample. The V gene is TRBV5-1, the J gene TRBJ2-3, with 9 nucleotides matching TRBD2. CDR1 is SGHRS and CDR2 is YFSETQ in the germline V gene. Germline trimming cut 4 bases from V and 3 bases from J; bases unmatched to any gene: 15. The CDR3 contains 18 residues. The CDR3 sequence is CASSVGQVPSGKTDTQYF. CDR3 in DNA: TGCGCCAGCAGCGTAGGTCAAGTTCCTAGCGGGAAGACAGATACGCAGTATTTT.

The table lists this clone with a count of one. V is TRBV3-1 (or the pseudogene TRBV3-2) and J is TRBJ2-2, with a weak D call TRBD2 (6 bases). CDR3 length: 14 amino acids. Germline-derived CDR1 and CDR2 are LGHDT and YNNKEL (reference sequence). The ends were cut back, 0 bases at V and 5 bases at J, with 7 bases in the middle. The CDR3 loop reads CASSQDGGTGELFF. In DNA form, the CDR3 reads TGTGCCAGCAGCCAAGACGGGGGAACCGGGGAGCTGTTTTTT.